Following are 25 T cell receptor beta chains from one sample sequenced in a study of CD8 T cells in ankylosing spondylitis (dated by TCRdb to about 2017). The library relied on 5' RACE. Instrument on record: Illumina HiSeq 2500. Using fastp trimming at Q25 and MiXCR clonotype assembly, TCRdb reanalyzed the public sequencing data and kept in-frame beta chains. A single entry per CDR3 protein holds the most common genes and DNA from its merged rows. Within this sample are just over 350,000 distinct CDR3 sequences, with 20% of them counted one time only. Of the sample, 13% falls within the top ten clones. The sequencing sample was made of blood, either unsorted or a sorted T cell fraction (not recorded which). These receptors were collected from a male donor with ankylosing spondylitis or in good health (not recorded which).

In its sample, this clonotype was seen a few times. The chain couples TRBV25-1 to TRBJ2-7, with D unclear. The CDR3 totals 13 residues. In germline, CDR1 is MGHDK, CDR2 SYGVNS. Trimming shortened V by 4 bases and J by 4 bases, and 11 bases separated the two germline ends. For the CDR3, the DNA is TGTGCCAGCAGTGCCTTCGCTGGGTACGAGCAGTACTTC. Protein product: CASSAFAGYEQYF.

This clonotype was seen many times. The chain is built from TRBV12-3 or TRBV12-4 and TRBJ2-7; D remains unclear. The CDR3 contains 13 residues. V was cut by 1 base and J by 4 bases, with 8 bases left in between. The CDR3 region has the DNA TGTGCCAGCAGTTTAGGTGCCTCTTACGAGCAGTACTTC. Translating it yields CASSLGASYEQYF.

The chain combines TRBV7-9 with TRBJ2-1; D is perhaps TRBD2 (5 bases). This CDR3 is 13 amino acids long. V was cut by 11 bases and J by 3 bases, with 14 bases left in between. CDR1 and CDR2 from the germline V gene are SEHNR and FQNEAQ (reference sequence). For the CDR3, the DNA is TGTGCCGTACTCACGGCGGGCTACAATGAGCAGTTCTTC. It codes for CAVLTAGYNEQFF.

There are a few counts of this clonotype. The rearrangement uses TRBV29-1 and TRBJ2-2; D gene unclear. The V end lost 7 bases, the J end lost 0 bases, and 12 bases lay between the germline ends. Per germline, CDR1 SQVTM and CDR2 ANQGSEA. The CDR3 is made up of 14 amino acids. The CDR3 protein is CSAEPASNTGELFF. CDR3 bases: TGCAGCGCAGAACCAGCGTCGAACACCGGGGAGCTGTTTTTT.

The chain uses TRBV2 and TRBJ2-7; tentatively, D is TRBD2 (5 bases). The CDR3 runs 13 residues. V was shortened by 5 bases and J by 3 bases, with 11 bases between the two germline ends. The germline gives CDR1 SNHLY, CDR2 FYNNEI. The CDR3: CASSIDGNYEQYF. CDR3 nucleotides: TGTGCCAGCAGTATCGACGGGAACTACGAGCAGTACTTC.

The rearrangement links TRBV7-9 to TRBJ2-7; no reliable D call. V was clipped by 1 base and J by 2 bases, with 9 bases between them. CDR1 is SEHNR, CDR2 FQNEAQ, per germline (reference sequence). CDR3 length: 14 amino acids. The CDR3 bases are TGTGCCAGCAGCTTAGTAGGAAAAGCCTACGAGCAGTACTTC. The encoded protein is CASSLVGKAYEQYF.

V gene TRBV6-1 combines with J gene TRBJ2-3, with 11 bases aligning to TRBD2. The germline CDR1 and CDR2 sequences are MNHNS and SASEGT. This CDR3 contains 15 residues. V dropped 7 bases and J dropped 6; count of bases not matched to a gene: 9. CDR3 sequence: CASNPPSGGRDTQYF. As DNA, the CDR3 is TGTGCCAGCAATCCTCCTAGCGGGGGGCGGGATACGCAGTATTTT.

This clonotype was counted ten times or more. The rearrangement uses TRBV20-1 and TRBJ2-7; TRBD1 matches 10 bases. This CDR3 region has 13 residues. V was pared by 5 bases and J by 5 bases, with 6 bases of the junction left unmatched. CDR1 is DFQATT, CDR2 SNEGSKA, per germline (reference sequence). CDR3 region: CSAGGQGTHEQYF. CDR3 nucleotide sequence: TGCAGTGCTGGGGGACAGGGGACCCACGAGCAGTACTTC.

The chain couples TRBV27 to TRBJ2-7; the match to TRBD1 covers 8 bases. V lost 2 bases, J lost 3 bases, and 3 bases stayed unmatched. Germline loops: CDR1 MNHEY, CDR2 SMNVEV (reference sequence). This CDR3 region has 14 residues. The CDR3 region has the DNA TGTGCCAGCAGTTTACAGGGGGCATACTACGAGCAGTACTTC. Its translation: CASSLQGAYYEQYF.

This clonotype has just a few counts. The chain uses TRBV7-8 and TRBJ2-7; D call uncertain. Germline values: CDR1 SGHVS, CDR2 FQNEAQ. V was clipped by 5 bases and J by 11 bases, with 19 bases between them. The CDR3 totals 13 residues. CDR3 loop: CASSISSGFEKYF. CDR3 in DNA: TGTGCCAGCAGCATTTCCTCCGGGTTCGAAAAGTACTTC. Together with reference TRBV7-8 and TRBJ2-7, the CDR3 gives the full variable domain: GAGVSQSPRYKVAKRGQDVALRCDPISGHVSLFWYQQALGQGPEFLTYFQNEAQLDKSGLPSDRFFAERPEGSVSTLKIQRTQQEDSAVYLCASSISSGFEKYFGPGTRLTVT.

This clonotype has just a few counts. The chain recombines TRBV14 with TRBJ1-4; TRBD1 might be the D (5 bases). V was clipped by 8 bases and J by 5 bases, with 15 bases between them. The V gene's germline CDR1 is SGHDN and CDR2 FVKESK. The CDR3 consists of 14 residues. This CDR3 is CASGRGLENEKLFF. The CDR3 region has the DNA TGTGCCAGCGGTAGGGGACTGGAGAATGAAAAACTGTTTTTT.

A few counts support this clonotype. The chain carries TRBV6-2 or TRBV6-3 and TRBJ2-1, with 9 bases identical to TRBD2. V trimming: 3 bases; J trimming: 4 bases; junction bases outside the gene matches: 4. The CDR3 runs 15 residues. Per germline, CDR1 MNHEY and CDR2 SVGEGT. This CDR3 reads CASSYVAGGYNEQFF. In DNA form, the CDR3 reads TGTGCCAGCAGTTATGTGGCGGGGGGGTACAATGAGCAGTTCTTC.

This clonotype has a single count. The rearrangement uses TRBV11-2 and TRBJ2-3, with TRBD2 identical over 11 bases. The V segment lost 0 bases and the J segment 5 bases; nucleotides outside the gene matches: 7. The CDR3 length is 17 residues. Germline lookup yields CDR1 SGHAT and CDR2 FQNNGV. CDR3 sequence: CASSLDVSGGVVDTQYF. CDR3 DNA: TGTGCCAGCAGCTTAGATGTTAGCGGGGGGGTTGTAGATACGCAGTATTTT.

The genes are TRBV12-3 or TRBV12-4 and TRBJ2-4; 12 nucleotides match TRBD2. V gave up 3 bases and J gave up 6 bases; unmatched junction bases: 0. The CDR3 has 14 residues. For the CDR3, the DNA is TGTGCCAGCAGTTTGGGACTAGCGGGAAACATTCAGTACTTC. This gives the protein CASSLGLAGNIQYF.

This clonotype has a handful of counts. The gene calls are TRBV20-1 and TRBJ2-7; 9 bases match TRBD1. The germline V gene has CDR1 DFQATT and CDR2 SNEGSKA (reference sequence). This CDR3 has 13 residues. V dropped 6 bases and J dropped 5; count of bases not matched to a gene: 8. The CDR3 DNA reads TGCAGTGCCCGGGGGACAGGGTGGAACGAGCAGTACTTC. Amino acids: CSARGTGWNEQYF.

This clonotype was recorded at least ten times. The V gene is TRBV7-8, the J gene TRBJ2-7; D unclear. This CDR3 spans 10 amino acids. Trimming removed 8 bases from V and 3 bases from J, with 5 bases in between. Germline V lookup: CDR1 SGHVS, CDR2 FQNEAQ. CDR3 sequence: CASGDYEQYF. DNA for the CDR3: TGTGCCAGCGGGGACTACGAGCAGTACTTC.

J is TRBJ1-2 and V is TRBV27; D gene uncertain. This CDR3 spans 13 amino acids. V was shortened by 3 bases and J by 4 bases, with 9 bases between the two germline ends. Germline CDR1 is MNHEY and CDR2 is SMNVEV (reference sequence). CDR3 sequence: CASSLGRFYGYTF. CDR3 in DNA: TGTGCCAGCAGTTTGGGCAGGTTCTATGGCTACACCTTC.

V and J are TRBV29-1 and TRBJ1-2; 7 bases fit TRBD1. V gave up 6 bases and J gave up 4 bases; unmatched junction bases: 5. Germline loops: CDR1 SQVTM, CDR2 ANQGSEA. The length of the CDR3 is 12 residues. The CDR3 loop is CSVPGTVYGYTF. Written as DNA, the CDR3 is TGCAGCGTCCCCGGGACAGTCTATGGCTACACCTTC.

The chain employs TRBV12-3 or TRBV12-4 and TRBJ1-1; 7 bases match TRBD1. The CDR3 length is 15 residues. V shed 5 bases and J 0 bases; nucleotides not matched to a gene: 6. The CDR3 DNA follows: TGTGCCAGCAGTCCGATACAGGGGATGAACACTGAAGCTTTCTTT. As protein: CASSPIQGMNTEAFF.

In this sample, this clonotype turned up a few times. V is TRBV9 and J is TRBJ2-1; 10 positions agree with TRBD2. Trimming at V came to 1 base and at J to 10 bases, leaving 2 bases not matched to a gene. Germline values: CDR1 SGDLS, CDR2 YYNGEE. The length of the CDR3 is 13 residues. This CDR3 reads CASSVRGLAEQFF. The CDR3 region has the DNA TGTGCCAGCAGCGTAAGGGGACTAGCGGAGCAGTTCTTC. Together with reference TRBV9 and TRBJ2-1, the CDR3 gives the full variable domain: DSGVTQTPKHLITATGQRVTLRCSPRSGDLSVYWYQQSLDQGLQFLIQYYNGEERAKGNILERFSAQQFPDLHSELNLSSLELGDSALYFCASSVRGLAEQFFGPGTRLTVL.

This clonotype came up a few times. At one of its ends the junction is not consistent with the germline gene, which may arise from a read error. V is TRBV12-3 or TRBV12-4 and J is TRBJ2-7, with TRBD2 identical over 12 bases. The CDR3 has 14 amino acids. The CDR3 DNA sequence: TGTGCCAGCAGTCTAGCGGGGGGGTTTGACGAGCAGTACTTC. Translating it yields CASSLAGGFDEQYF.

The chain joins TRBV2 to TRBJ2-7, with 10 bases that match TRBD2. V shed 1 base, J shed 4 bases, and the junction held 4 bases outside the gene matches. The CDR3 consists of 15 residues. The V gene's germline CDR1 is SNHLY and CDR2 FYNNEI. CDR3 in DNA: TGTGCCAGCAGTGAAGGGACTAGCGGCTATTACGAGCAGTACTTC. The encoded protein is CASSEGTSGYYEQYF. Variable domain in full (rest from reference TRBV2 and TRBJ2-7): EPEVTQTPSHQVTQMGQEVILRCVPISNHLYFYWYRQILGQKVEFLVSFYNNEISEKSEIFDDQFSVERPDGSNFTLKIRSTKLEDSAMYFCASSEGTSGYYEQYFGPGTRLTVT.

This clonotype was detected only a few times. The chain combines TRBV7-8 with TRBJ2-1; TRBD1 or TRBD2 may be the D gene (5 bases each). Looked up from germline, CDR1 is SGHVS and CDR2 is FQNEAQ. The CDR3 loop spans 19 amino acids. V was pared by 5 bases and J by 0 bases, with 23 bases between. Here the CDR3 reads CASSPGQGDFWSSYNEQFF. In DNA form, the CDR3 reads TGTGCCAGCAGCCCCGGGCAGGGAGATTTTTGGAGCTCCTACAATGAGCAGTTCTTC.

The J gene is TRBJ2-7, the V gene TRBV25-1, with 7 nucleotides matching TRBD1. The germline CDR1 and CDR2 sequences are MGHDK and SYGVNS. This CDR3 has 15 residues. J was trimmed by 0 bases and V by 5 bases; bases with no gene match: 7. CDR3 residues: CASSSIQGNSYEQYF. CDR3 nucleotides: TGTGCCAGCAGTTCCATACAGGGGAACTCCTACGAGCAGTACTTC.

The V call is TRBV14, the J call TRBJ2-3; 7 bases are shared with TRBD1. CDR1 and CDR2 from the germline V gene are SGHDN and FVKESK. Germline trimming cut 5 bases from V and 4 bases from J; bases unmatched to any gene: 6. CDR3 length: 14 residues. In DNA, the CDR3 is TGTGCCAGCAGCGTAACAGGGGTGGCAGATACGCAGTATTTT. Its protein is CASSVTGVADTQYF.